The present TCR beta chain was sequenced within a study of cytomegalovirus exposure and HLA in healthy donors. Points on this clone: The same CDR3 arises from other DNA sequences in this sample as well.

PCR used 60 Vbeta primers and 13 Jbeta primers. Using immunoSEQ multiplex PCR, the repertoire was profiled, and TCRdb retains in-frame clones only, with some absent. The sample has tens of thousands of clones; over 70% are singletons. Losses at the gene ends were 6 bases for V and 3 bases for J; bases not matched to a gene: 11. Germline V gene sequence: CDR1 SGHRS, CDR2 YFSETQ. CDR3 length: 16 amino acids. Sequencing was performed on PBMCs. The chain is built from TRBV5-1 and TRBJ2-3; 9 bases fit TRBD2. This clonotype was sampled from a man in his forties in good health and CMV-seropositive. In DNA, the CDR3 is TGCGCCAGCATCGGGGGGGTAGCGGGAGTTACAGATACGCAGTATTTT. Protein sequence: CASIGGVAGVTDTQYF.